This T cell receptor (beta chain) is from a study of cytomegalovirus exposure and HLA in healthy donors. General study results and limits: First-cohort TCR clusters were later found to tend to co-occur in the 120 validation repertoires. Some TCR beta chains (more than 150 of them) were listed as cytomegalovirus-associated.

Sequencing used immunoSEQ multiplex PCR; TCRdb keeps in-frame clones, though not all of them. This table holds around 140,000 clones, 75% to 90% found once. Note on this clone: Its antigen is not known.

The TCR originated in a woman younger than 35 in good health and CMV-seronegative. The sample taken for sequencing was PBMCs.

This chain's CDR3 is CASTSLSGQQETQYF. For the CDR3, the DNA is TGTGCCAGCACCTCCCTATCCGGACAGCAAGAGACCCAGTACTTC. V and J are TRBV5-5 and TRBJ2-5; the D gene is possibly TRBD1 (6 bases). The CDR3 length is 15 residues. Germline CDR1 SGHKS, CDR2 YYEKEE (reference sequence). Trimming cost V 6 bases and J 2 bases, with 17 bases left between them.